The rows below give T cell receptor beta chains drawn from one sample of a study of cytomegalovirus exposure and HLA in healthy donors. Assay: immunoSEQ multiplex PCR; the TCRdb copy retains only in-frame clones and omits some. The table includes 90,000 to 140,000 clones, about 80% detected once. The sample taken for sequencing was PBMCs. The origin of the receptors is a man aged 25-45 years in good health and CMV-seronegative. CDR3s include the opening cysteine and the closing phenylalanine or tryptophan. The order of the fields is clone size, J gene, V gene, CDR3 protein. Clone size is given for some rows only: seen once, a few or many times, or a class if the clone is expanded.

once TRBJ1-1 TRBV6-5 CASSLSPNTEAFF
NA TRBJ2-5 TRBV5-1 CASSYDRGVGETQYF
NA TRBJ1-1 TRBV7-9 CASTGGRNTEAFF
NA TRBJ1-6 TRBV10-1 CASSESRENSPLHF
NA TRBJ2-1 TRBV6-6 CASSYSGRDYNNEQFF
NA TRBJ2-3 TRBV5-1 CASSPGGPGDTQYF
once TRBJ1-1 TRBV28 CASSTPPRHTEAFF
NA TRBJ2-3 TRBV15 CATSRQLLTDTQYF
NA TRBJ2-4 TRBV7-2 CASSSTAGTFKAKNIQYF
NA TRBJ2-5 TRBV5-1 CASSLAEFPGLSAETQYF
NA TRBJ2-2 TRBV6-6 CASKKGTSGGTGELFF
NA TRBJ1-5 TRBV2 CASQTYSNQPQHF
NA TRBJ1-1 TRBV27 CASSLFSGRSEAFF
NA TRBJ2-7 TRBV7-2 CASSSLTGDEQYF
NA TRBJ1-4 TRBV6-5 CASRDRGSGEKLFF
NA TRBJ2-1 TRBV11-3 CASSLGLAGTEQFF
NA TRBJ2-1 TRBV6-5 CAIASGQGTNEQFF
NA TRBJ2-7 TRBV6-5 CASSPIFGDYEQYF
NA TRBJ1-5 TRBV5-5 CASSFLPGGSQPQHF
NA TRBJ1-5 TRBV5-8 CASSLMGQGSNQPQHF
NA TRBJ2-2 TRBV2 CASRGTSGRLTGELFF
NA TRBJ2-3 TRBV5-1 CASSLVQRSTDTQYF
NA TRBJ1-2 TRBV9 CASSIGTGEEGYTF
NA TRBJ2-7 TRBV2 CASMQDLSYEQYF
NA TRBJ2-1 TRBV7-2 CASSLSGQDYNEQFF
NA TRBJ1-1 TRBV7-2 CASSPVRQGNTEAFF
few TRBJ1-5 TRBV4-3 CASSAGQGANQPQHF
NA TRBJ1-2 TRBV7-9 CASSFRQSVYTF
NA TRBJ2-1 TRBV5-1 CASSLSSGTYNEQFF
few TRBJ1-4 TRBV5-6 CASSLQGRGDEKLFF
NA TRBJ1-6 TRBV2 CASSSYTGGNSPLHF
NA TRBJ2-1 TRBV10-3 CAIRGGGPRHNEQFF
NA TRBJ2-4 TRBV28 CASSGGEAGAKNIQYF
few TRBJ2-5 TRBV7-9 CASSSTSGGPQETQYF
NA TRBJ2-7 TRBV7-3 CASSLGARDEQYF
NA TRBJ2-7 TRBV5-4 CASSRQTSGRRAEQYF
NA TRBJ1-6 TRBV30 CALNRENSPLHF
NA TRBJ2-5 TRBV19 CATPEETQYF